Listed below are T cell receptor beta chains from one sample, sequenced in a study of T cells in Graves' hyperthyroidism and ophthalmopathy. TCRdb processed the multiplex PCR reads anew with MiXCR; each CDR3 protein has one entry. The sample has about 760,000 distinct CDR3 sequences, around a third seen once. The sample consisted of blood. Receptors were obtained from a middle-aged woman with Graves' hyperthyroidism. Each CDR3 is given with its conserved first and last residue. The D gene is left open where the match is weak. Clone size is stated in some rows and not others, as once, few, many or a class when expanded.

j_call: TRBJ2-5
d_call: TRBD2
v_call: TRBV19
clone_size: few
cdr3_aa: CASSLAGAGPQETQYF
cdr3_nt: TGTGCCAGTAGTCTAGCGGGGGCGGGGCCCCAAGAGACCCAGTACTTC

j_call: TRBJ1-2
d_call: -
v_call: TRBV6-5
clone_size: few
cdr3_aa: CASNSQGERGYTF
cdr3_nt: TGTGCCAGCAACAGCCAAGGCGAACGTGGCTACACCTTC

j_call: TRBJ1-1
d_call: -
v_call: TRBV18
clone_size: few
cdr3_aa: CASPSETGNTEAFF
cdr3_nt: TGTGCCAGCCCTTCTGAGACAGGGAACACTGAAGCTTTCTTT

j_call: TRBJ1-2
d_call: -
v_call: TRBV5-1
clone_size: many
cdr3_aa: CASSYGYGYTF
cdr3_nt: TGTGCCAGCAGTTACGGCTATGGCTACACCTTC

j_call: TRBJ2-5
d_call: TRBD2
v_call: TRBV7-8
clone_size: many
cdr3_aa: CASSLGTQRGGETQYF
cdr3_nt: TGTGCCAGCAGCTTAGGAACCCAGCGGGGGGGAGAGACCCAGTACTTC

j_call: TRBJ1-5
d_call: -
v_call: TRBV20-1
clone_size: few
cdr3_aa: CSASTGQLGNQPQHF
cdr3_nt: TGCAGTGCTAGCACAGGGCAACTAGGCAATCAGCCCCAGCATTTT

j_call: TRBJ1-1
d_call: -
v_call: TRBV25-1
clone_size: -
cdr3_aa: CASSAPGRRTNTEAFF
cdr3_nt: TGTGCCAGCAGTGCCCCCGGGAGGAGGACAAACACTGAAGCTTTCTTT

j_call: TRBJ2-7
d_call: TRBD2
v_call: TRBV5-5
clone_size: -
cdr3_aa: CASSIRLAGVPHEQYF
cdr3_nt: TGTGCCAGCAGCATTCGACTAGCGGGAGTCCCCCACGAGCAGTACTTC

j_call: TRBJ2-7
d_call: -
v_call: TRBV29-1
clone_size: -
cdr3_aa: CSVRQVSPYEQYF
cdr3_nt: TGCAGCGTCCGACAGGTCAGTCCCTACGAGCAGTACTTC

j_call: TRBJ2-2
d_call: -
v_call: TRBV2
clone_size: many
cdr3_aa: CASKRSGNTGELFF
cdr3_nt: TGTGCCAGCAAACGTAGCGGAAACACCGGGGAGCTGTTTTTT

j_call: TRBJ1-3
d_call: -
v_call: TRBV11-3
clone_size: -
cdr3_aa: CASSLVGKYSGNTIYF
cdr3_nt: TGTGCCAGCAGCTTAGTCGGGAAGTACTCTGGAAACACCATATATTTT

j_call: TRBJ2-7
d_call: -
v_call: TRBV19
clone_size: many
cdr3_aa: CASSLIHGGAYEQYF
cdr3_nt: TGTGCCAGCAGTCTAATACATGGAGGGGCCTACGAGCAGTACTTC

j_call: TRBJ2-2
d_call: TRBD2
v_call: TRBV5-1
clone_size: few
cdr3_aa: CASSLNGGRTSGELFF
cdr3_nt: TGCGCCAGCAGCCTAAATGGCGGGAGAACATCCGGGGAGCTGTTTTTT

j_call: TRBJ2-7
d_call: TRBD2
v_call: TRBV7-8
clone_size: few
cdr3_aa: CASSLVASGSSYEQYF
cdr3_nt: TGTGCCAGCAGCTTAGTCGCTAGCGGGAGCTCCTACGAGCAGTACTTC

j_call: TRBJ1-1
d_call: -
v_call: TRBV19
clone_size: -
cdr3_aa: CASSPNRELNTEAFF
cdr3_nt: TGTGCCAGCTCACCGAACAGGGAATTGAACACTGAAGCTTTCTTT

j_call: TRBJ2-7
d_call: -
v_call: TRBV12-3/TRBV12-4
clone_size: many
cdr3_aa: CASSFRQGGHEQYF
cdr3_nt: TGTGCCAGCAGTTTCCGGCAGGGGGGGCACGAGCAGTACTTC

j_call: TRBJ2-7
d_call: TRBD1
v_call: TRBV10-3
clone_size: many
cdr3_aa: CASSKDRDGNEQYF
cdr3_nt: TGTGCCAGCAGCAAGGACAGGGACGGTAACGAGCAGTACTTC

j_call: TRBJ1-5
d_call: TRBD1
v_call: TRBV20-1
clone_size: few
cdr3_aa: CSAAERTGEDNQPQHF
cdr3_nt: TGCAGTGCGGCAGAACGGACAGGGGAAGACAATCAGCCCCAGCATTTT

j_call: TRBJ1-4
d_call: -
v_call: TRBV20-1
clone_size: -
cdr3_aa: CSARAEAGAEKLFF
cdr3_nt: TGCAGTGCTAGAGCCGAGGCAGGGGCTGAAAAACTGTTTTTT

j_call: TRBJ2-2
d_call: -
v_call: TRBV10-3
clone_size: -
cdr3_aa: CASRSTGNTGELFF
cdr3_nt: TGTGCCAGCAGATCTACAGGGAACACCGGGGAGCTGTTTTTT

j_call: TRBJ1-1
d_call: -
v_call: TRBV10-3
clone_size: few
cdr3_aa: CAISASTSMNTEAFF
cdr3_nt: TGTGCCATCAGTGCTTCGACTTCCATGAACACTGAAGCTTTCTTT

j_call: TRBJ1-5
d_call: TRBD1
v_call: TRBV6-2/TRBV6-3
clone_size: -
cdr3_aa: CASRTTGGHQPQHF
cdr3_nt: TGTGCCAGCAGAACTACAGGGGGCCATCAGCCCCAGCATTTT

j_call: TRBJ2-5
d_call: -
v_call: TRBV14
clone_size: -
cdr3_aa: CASSQPEGRRDQETQYF
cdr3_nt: TGTGCCAGCAGCCAACCGGAGGGACGACGCGACCAAGAGACCCAGTACTTC

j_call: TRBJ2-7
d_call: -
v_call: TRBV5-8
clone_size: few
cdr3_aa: CASTSNDWYYEQYF
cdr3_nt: TGTGCCAGCACCTCCAACGACTGGTACTACGAGCAGTACTTC

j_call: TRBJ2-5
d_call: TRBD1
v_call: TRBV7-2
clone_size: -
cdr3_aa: CASSALPTGGRSQPQYF
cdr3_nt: TGTGCCAGCAGCGCGCTCCCGACAGGGGGTAGGAGTCAGCCCCAGTACTTC

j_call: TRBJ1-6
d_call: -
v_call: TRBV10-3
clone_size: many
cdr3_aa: CASREGNSPLHF
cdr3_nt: TGTGCCTCCCGCGAGGGCAATTCACCCCTCCACTTT

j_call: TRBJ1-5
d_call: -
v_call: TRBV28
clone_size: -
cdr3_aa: CASSFLARNQPQHF
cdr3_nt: TGTGCCAGCAGTTTTCTTGCCCGCAATCAGCCCCAGCATTTT

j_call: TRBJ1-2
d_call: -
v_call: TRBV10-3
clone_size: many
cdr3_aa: CAISGGYREDGYTF
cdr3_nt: TGTGCCATCAGTGGGGGGTACAGAGAAGATGGCTACACCTTC

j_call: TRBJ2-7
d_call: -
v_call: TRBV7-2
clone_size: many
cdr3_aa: CASSLAGPRYEQYF
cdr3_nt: TGTGCCAGCAGCTTAGCGGGACCGCGGTACGAGCAGTACTTC

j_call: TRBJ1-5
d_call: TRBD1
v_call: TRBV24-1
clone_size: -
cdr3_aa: CATPDRVGGNNQPQHF
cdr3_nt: TGTGCCACCCCTGACAGGGTGGGGGGTAACAATCAGCCCCAGCATTTT

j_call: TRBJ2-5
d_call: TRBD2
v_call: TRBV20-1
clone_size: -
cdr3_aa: CSAGLPAGVGETQYF
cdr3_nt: TGCAGTGCTGGACTCCCTGCGGGAGTAGGAGAGACCCAGTACTTC

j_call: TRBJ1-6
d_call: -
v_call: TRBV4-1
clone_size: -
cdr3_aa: CASSLPQSPLHF
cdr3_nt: TGCGCCAGCAGCCTCCCCCAGTCACCCCTCCACTTT

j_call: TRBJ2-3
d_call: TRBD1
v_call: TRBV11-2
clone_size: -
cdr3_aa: CASSPWDRGRTDTQYF
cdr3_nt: TGTGCCAGCAGCCCATGGGACAGGGGGCGCACAGATACGCAGTATTTT

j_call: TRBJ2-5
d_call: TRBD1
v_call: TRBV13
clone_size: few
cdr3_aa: CASSYGQAPKETQYF
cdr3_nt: TGTGCCAGCAGCTACGGACAGGCGCCTAAAGAGACCCAGTACTTC

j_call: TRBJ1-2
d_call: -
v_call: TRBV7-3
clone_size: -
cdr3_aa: CASSFGGTGDYGYTF
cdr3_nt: TGTGCCAGCAGCTTTGGGGGCACGGGGGACTATGGCTACACCTTC

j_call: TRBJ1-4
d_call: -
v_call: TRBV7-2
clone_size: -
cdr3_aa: CASSPGREELFF
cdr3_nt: TGTGCCAGCAGCCCCGGGAGGGAGGAACTGTTTTTT

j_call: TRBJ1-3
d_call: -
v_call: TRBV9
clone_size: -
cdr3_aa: CASSVALRRTGNTIYF
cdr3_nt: TGTGCCAGCAGCGTAGCGTTACGGAGAACTGGAAACACCATATATTTT

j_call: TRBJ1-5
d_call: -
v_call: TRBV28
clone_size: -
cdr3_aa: CASSTGEINQPQHF
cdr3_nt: TGTGCCAGCTCCACCGGGGAGATCAATCAGCCCCAGCATTTT

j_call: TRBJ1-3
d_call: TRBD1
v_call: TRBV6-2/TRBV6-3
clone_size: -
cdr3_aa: CASRTDYRGSAGNTIYF
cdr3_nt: TGTGCCAGCAGAACCGATTACAGGGGATCTGCTGGAAACACCATATATTTT

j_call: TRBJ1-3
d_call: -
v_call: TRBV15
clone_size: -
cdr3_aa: CATSSKGPFSGNTIYF
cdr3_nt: TGTGCCACCAGCAGTAAGGGACCGTTCTCTGGAAACACCATATATTTT

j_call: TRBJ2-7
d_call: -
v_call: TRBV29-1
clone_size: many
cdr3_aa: CSARQETYEQYF
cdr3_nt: TGCAGCGCCCGACAGGAGACCTACGAGCAGTACTTC

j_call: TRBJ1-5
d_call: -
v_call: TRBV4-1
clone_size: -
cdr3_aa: CASSQIGGSRQYSNQPQHF
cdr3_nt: TGCGCCAGCAGCCAGATAGGTGGTAGCAGACAATATAGCAATCAGCCCCAGCATTTT

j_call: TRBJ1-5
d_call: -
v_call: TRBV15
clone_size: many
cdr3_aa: CATSRVGVRQPQHF
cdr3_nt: TGTGCCACCAGCAGAGTTGGGGTACGGCAGCCCCAGCATTTT

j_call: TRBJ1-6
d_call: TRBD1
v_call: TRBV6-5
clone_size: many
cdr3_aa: CASSGDRGNSPLHF
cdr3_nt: TGTGCCAGCAGTGGCGACAGGGGGAATTCACCCCTCCACTTT

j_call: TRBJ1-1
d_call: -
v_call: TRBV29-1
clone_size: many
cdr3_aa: CSWAQGSNTEAFF
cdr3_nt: TGCAGCTGGGCGCAGGGTTCGAACACTGAAGCTTTCTTT

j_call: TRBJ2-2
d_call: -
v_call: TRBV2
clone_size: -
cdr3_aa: CASGGPSSTGELFF
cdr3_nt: TGTGCCAGCGGGGGTCCCTCAAGCACCGGGGAGCTGTTTTTT

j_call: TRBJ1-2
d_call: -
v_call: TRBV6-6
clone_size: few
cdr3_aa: CASSLREQLNYGYTF
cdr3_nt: TGTGCCAGCAGTTTACGGGAACAACTTAACTATGGCTACACCTTC

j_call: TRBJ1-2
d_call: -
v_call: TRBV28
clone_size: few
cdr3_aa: CASSYYREGYTF
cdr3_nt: TGTGCCAGCAGTTATTACAGGGAAGGCTACACCTTC

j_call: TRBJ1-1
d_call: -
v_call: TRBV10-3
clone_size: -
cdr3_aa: CAISDMAATEAFF
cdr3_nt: TGTGCCATCAGTGATATGGCGGCCACTGAAGCTTTCTTT

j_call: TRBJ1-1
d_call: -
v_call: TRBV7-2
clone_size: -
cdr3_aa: CAGRNRADEAFF
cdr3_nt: TGTGCCGGCAGAAACCGGGCCGATGAAGCTTTCTTT

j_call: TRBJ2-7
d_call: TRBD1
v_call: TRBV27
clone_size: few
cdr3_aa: CASSLLGTGNYEQYF
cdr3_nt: TGTGCCAGCAGTTTACTGGGGACAGGGAACTACGAGCAGTACTTC

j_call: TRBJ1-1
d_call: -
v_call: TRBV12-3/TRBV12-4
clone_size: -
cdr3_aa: CASRETVLTGAFF
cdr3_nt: TGTGCCAGCAGAGAGACAGTTTTAACTGGAGCTTTCTTT